Listed below are T cell receptor beta chains from one sample, sequenced in a study of blood T cell repertoires in COVID-19. Sequencing used immunoSEQ multiplex PCR; TCRdb keeps in-frame clones, though not all of them. The repertoire holds more than 110,000 clones, with 75% to 90% as singletons. Sequencing used peripheral blood. These receptors were taken from a man between 60 and 75 years old with active or convalescent COVID-19. Each CDR3 is given with its conserved first and last residue.

J gene: TRBJ1-1; V gene: TRBV21-1; CDR3 protein: CASPNTGEAFF
J gene: TRBJ1-3; V gene: TRBV3-1/TRBV3-2; CDR3 protein: CASSQGLRNTIYF
J gene: TRBJ2-1; V gene: TRBV7-2; CDR3 protein: CASRPYAGRYNEQFF
J gene: TRBJ2-7; V gene: TRBV6-6; CDR3 protein: CASSYSGQGADEQYF
J gene: TRBJ2-7; V gene: TRBV29-1; CDR3 protein: CSFSHRGGTYEQYF
J gene: TRBJ1-3; V gene: TRBV7-9; CDR3 protein: CASSSHGPGTGNTIYF
J gene: TRBJ1-5; V gene: TRBV28; CDR3 protein: CASSLGGDRADF
J gene: TRBJ2-7; V gene: TRBV27; CDR3 protein: CASSSPSGGAYEQYF
J gene: TRBJ2-7; V gene: TRBV28; CDR3 protein: CASSSPPGGVIEQYF
J gene: TRBJ1-2; V gene: TRBV19; CDR3 protein: CASSAWSRDRDGYTF
J gene: TRBJ1-4; V gene: TRBV28; CDR3 protein: CASSIRRSEKLFF
J gene: TRBJ2-7; V gene: TRBV6-5; CDR3 protein: CASSRDRGGGQYF
J gene: TRBJ1-6; V gene: TRBV2; CDR3 protein: CASSALLYYSPLHF
J gene: TRBJ1-4; V gene: TRBV3-1/TRBV3-2; CDR3 protein: CASSQAWGGDEKLFF
J gene: TRBJ1-1; V gene: TRBV28; CDR3 protein: CASASPMQWEAFF
J gene: TRBJ2-5; V gene: TRBV4-1; CDR3 protein: CASSQDGGLAEETQYF
J gene: TRBJ1-1; V gene: TRBV6-2/TRBV6-3; CDR3 protein: CASSSLSIGAAFF
J gene: TRBJ1-2; V gene: TRBV30; CDR3 protein: CAWSRDRPYGYTF
J gene: TRBJ2-7; V gene: TRBV18; CDR3 protein: CASSPNGLPYEQYF
J gene: TRBJ1-5; V gene: TRBV6-2/TRBV6-3; CDR3 protein: CASSGTGGNQPQHF
J gene: TRBJ1-3; V gene: TRBV7-8; CDR3 protein: CASSPGTGHSGNTIYF
J gene: TRBJ2-3; V gene: TRBV30; CDR3 protein: CAWSEGGSTDTQYF
J gene: TRBJ1-1; V gene: TRBV29-1; CDR3 protein: CSVEGVRGRNTEAFF
J gene: TRBJ1-2; V gene: TRBV4-1; CDR3 protein: CASSQVDSNYGYTF
J gene: TRBJ2-2; V gene: TRBV5-1; CDR3 protein: CASSLEALENTGELFF
J gene: TRBJ1-6; V gene: TRBV7-2; CDR3 protein: CASSPVISYNSPLHF
J gene: TRBJ1-5; V gene: TRBV7-9; CDR3 protein: CASSADRGHQPQHF
J gene: TRBJ2-3; V gene: TRBV7-9; CDR3 protein: CAGAGGADTQYF
J gene: TRBJ1-6; V gene: TRBV6-1; CDR3 protein: CASSEISALPSSYNSPLHF
J gene: TRBJ1-4; V gene: TRBV7-8; CDR3 protein: CASSSRGVIEKLFF
J gene: TRBJ1-2; V gene: TRBV2; CDR3 protein: CASRKGDRNYGYTF
J gene: TRBJ1-6; V gene: TRBV30; CDR3 protein: CAWSLGQENSPLHF
J gene: TRBJ1-1; V gene: TRBV3-1/TRBV3-2; CDR3 protein: CASSPTDTYLNTEAFF
J gene: TRBJ2-1; V gene: TRBV6-2/TRBV6-3; CDR3 protein: CASSRGGPPRAEQFF
J gene: TRBJ1-2; V gene: TRBV7-9; CDR3 protein: CASSPQGGNYGYTF
J gene: TRBJ1-1; V gene: TRBV6-1; CDR3 protein: CASSTRYMNTEAFF
J gene: TRBJ1-3; V gene: TRBV9; CDR3 protein: CASSAYDKPNSGNTIYF
J gene: TRBJ1-1; V gene: TRBV27; CDR3 protein: CASRTGTGEIEAFF
J gene: TRBJ2-1; V gene: TRBV5-3; CDR3 protein: CARSFPPGLAGGNRSYNEQFF
J gene: TRBJ2-5; V gene: TRBV28; CDR3 protein: CASSLGGGRLETQYF
J gene: TRBJ2-1; V gene: TRBV5-6; CDR3 protein: CASSYPGLARRNEQFF
J gene: TRBJ1-3; V gene: TRBV2; CDR3 protein: CASSAKGTGGGNTIYF
J gene: TRBJ2-6; V gene: TRBV19; CDR3 protein: CASFRGGTGPSGANVLTF
J gene: TRBJ2-2; V gene: TRBV19; CDR3 protein: CASSPQTGWAGELFF
J gene: TRBJ1-4; V gene: TRBV5-6; CDR3 protein: CASSFGVGSEKLFF
J gene: TRBJ1-6; V gene: TRBV6-5; CDR3 protein: CASARGGASSPLHF
J gene: TRBJ1-5; V gene: TRBV2; CDR3 protein: CASSEGAGPQHF